This TCR beta chain was recorded in a study of immune evolution from preneoplasia to lung adenocarcinoma. Study as a whole: HLA loss of heterozygosity: around 6.5% AIS, more than 14% MIA, around 35% ADC, none AAH.

Two lung cancer pathologists independently confirmed each histologic diagnosis. Macro-dissection enriched premalignant or tumor cells before nucleic acid extraction. On this clone itself: As yet, its antigen is unknown.

Overall study results and limits: From normal lung to invasive adenocarcinoma, top clone frequencies appeared to decrease.

This CDR3 region has 15 residues. V was trimmed by 0 bases and J by 1 base, leaving 10 bases between them. The germline V gene has CDR1 SGDLS and CDR2 YYNGEE. The repertoire was sequenced with immunoSEQ multiplex PCR; TCRdb's copy has only in-frame clones and lacks some. This repertoire shows roughly 14,000 clones, about four fifths found once; its top ten account for 4.2%. The chain employs TRBV9 and TRBJ1-1, with no clear D. The sequenced material came from FFPE minimally invasive lung adenocarcinoma tissue. This clonotype was obtained from a person aged 65 to 85 with lung adenocarcinoma. Here the CDR3 DNA reads TGTGCCAGCAGCGTAGCGGAGGTAAGGAACACTGAAGCTTTCTTT. Translation gives CASSVAEVRNTEAFF. Together with reference TRBV9 and TRBJ1-1, the CDR3 gives the full variable domain: DSGVTQTPKHLITATGQRVTLRCSPRSGDLSVYWYQQSLDQGLQFLIQYYNGEERAKGNILERFSAQQFPDLHSELNLSSLELGDSALYFCASSVAEVRNTEAFFGQGTRLTVV.